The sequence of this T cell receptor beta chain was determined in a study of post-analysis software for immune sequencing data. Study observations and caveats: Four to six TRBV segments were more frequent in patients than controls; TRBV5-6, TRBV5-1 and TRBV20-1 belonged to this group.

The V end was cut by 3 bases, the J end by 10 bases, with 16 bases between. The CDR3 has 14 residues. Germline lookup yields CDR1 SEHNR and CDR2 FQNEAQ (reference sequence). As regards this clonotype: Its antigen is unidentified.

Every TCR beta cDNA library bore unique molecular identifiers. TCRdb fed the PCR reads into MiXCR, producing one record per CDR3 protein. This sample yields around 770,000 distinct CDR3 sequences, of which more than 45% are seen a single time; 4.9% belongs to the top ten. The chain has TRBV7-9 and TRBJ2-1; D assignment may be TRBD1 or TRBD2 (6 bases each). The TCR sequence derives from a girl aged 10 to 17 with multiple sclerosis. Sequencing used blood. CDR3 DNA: TGTGCCAGCAGCTTGGACAGAGGCAGCGGGGAGCAGTTCTTC. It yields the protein CASSLDRGSGEQFF.